This is a list of T cell receptor beta chains from one sample in a study of T cell responses to AZD1222 COVID-19 vaccine. Assay used: immunoSEQ multiplex PCR; TCRdb lists only in-frame clones, some missing. This table holds some 96,000 clones, approximately 91% found once. This material consisted of peripheral blood, taken 28 days after the second AZD1222 dose. The receptors shown here come from an adult who received the AZD1222 COVID-19 vaccine. CDR3s include the opening cysteine and the closing phenylalanine or tryptophan. D genes are given only for firm matches. A clone size is listed for some rows: how often the clone was seen (once, few, many), or a class if it is expanded.

TRBJ2-3	few	TRBV27	15	TRBD2	CASKPQLASTDTQYF	TGTGCCAGCAAGCCCCAACTAGCGAGCACAGATACGCAGTATTTT
TRBJ2-7	NA	TRBV3-1/TRBV3-2	14	TRBD2	CASSQTSGIGQQYF	TGTGCCAGCAGCCAGACTAGCGGGATTGGACAGCAGTACTTC
TRBJ2-7	NA	TRBV11-2	13	NA	CASSLGGPYEQYF	TGTGCCAGCAGCTTAGGGGGACCCTACGAGCAGTACTTC
TRBJ1-5	NA	TRBV5-1	15	TRBD1	CASSSGQGDNQPQHF	TGCGCCAGCAGCTCGGGACAGGGGGACAATCAGCCCCAGCATTTT
TRBJ1-1	NA	TRBV7-6	12	NA	CASSPPRTEAFF	TGTGCCAGCAGCCCCCCTCGTACTGAAGCTTTCTTT
TRBJ1-6	NA	TRBV5-1	15	TRBD1	CASSLGGQIESPLHF	TGCGCCAGCAGCTTGGGGGGACAGATTGAATCACCCCTCCACTTT
TRBJ2-7	NA	TRBV5-1	15	NA	CASSYLRGTNYEQYF	TGCGCCAGCAGCTATCTCAGGGGTACCAACTACGAGCAGTACTTC
TRBJ2-2	once	TRBV7-9	15	NA	CASSLAATNTGELFF	TGTGCCAGCAGCTTAGCGGCTACGAACACCGGGGAGCTGTTTTTT
TRBJ1-1	NA	TRBV27	15	TRBD1	CASSSPHRGGTEAFF	TGTGCCAGCAGTTCCCCTCACAGGGGTGGCACTGAAGCTTTCTTT
TRBJ2-7	NA	TRBV6-5	15	NA	CASISGRDPPNEQYF	TGTGCCAGCATATCGGGACGGGACCCTCCCAACGAGCAGTACTTC
TRBJ2-2	few	TRBV7-9	14	TRBD2	CASSLPGRSGELFF	TGTGCCAGCAGCCTACCCGGGAGGTCCGGGGAGCTGTTTTTT
TRBJ1-4	NA	TRBV19	12	NA	CASSRVNEKLFF	TGTGCCAGTAGCAGGGTTAATGAAAAACTGTTTTTT
TRBJ1-1	once	TRBV19	14	TRBD1	CASSLGQENTEAFF	TGTGCCAGTAGTCTAGGACAGGAGAACACTGAAGCTTTCTTT
TRBJ1-5	NA	TRBV30	15	NA	CAWSVRNRANQPQHF	TGTGCCTGGAGTGTACGAAACAGGGCCAATCAGCCCCAGCATTTT
TRBJ2-3	NA	TRBV6-4	14	NA	CASSPTPYTDTQYF	TGTGCCAGCAGCCCTACCCCGTACACAGATACGCAGTATTTT
TRBJ1-2	NA	TRBV19	14	NA	CASSRQASSYGYTF	TGTGCCAGTAGTCGACAGGCTTCCTCCTATGGCTACACCTTC
TRBJ2-3	NA	TRBV10-1	15	TRBD2	CASSRTSSSTDTQYF	TGCGCCAGCAGTCGGACTAGTTCTAGCACAGATACGCAGTATTTT
TRBJ2-3	NA	TRBV5-1	17	NA	CASSFSPRGRDLDTQYF	TGCGCCAGCAGCTTCTCACCTAGGGGTCGGGATTTGGATACGCAGTATTTT
TRBJ2-2	NA	TRBV3-1/TRBV3-2	17	NA	CASSQDRRIAVTGELFF	TGTGCCAGCAGCCAAGATAGGCGTATAGCGGTCACCGGGGAGCTGTTTTTT
TRBJ2-1	NA	TRBV5-1	13	TRBD1	CASSPRQGREQFF	TGCGCCAGCAGCCCGCGACAGGGGAGGGAGCAGTTCTTC
TRBJ2-7	NA	TRBV5-1	18	NA	CASPDGRVIGGPRYEQYF	TGCGCCAGCCCGGACGGCAGGGTGATTGGGGGGCCGCGCTACGAGCAGTACTTC
TRBJ2-7	NA	TRBV28	14	NA	CASSSPARSYEQYF	TGTGCCAGCAGTTCCCCAGCGAGGAGTTACGAGCAGTACTTC
TRBJ2-7	NA	TRBV5-6	14	NA	CASSFFSSTYEQYF	TGTGCCAGCAGCTTCTTTTCCTCAACCTACGAGCAGTACTTC
TRBJ2-3	NA	TRBV7-8	14	NA	CASSLTGVPDTQYF	TGTGCCAGCAGCTTAACTGGTGTGCCAGATACGCAGTATTTT
TRBJ1-6	once	TRBV6-5	15	TRBD1	CASSDRQGNNSPLHF	TGTGCCAGCAGCGATAGACAGGGTAACAATTCACCCCTCCACTTT
TRBJ2-7	NA	TRBV3-1/TRBV3-2	15	NA	CASSQVGQSGYEQYF	TGTGCCAGCAGCCAAGTTGGCCAGTCGGGCTACGAGCAGTACTTC
TRBJ1-1	NA	TRBV6-2/TRBV6-3	18	TRBD1	CASSHAQGQGGANTEAFF	TGTGCCAGCAGCCACGCCCAAGGACAGGGCGGTGCGAACACTGAAGCTTTCTTT
TRBJ1-2	NA	TRBV7-9	13	NA	CASSANSGGGYTF	TGTGCCAGCAGCGCTAACAGTGGCGGTGGCTACACCTTC
TRBJ1-1	NA	TRBV11-2	16	TRBD1	CASRRGQGGRDTEAFF	TGTGCCAGCAGACGTGGACAGGGTGGACGGGACACTGAAGCTTTCTTT
TRBJ1-4	NA	TRBV29-1	13	TRBD1	CSVGGQLNEKLFF	TGCAGCGTTGGGGGACAGCTTAATGAAAAACTGTTTTTT
TRBJ2-5	NA	TRBV3-1/TRBV3-2	14	TRBD2	CASSQMPGGETQYF	TGTGCCAGCAGCCAAATGCCGGGAGGAGAGACCCAGTACTTC